These 8 T cell receptor beta chains originate from one sample sequenced in a study of blood T cell repertoires in COVID-19. The assay was immunoSEQ multiplex PCR, and TCRdb's table has in-frame clones only and misses some. The profile shows some 210,000 clones, about four fifths of them singletons. Sequenced input: peripheral blood. These receptors originate from a man aged 45-65 years with active or convalescent COVID-19.

V and J are TRBV5-1 and TRBJ2-7; 14 bases are shared with TRBD2. Germline-derived CDR1 and CDR2 are SGHRS and YFSETQ. The V segment lost 3 bases and the J segment 0 bases; nucleotides outside the gene matches: 8. The CDR3 consists of 18 residues. CDR3 amino acids: CASSSFGTSGSSSYEQYF. The CDR3, as DNA: TGCGCCAGCAGCTCGTTCGGGACTAGCGGGAGTAGCTCCTACGAGCAGTACTTC.

The chain joins TRBV5-1 to TRBJ2-2, with TRBD2 identical over 7 bases. Germline values: CDR1 SGHRS, CDR2 YFSETQ. Trimming cost V 4 bases and J 5 bases; bases outside gene matches: 5. The CDR3 has 14 amino acids. CDR3 coding DNA: TGCGCCAGCAGCCTGGACGGGGGGACCGGGGAGCTGTTTTTT. Its translation: CASSLDGGTGELFF. Full variable domain (rest looked up from reference TRBV5-1 and TRBJ2-2): KAGVTQTPRYLIKTRGQQVTLSCSPISGHRSVSWYQQTPGQGLQFLFEYFSETQRNKGNFPGRFSGRQFSNSRSEMNVSTLELGDSALYLCASSLDGGTGELFFGEGSRLTVL.

The genes are TRBV7-2 and TRBJ2-3; 9 bases align to TRBD2. With V trimmed by 5 bases and J by 2 bases, 8 bases remained unmatched. The CDR3 is 16 residues long. Per the germline V gene, CDR1 is SGHTA and CDR2 is FQGNSA. CDR3 sequence: CASSTYQRGATDTQYF. The CDR3 region has the DNA TGTGCCAGCAGCACCTATCAGCGGGGGGCCACAGATACGCAGTATTTT.

This chain joins TRBV4-3 and TRBJ1-2; D gene ambiguous. The CDR3 sequence is 15 residues long. Germline CDR1 LGHNA, CDR2 YSLEER. The V and J ends lost 1 base and 4 bases respectively, with 13 bases between them. The CDR3 is CASSQVGRVIYGYTF. The CDR3 DNA is TGCGCCAGCAGCCAAGTCGGGAGGGTGATCTATGGCTACACCTTC.

The gene calls are TRBV6-2 or TRBV6-3 and TRBJ1-2, with D uncertain. The ends were cut back, 5 bases at V and 3 bases at J, with 7 bases in the middle. This CDR3 region has 12 residues. The germline CDR1 and CDR2 sequences are MNHEY and SVGEGT. The CDR3 reads CASSLAHYGYTF. The CDR3 coding sequence is TGTGCCAGCAGTCTGGCCCACTATGGCTACACCTTC.

This clone was seen only once. V is TRBV18 and J is TRBJ2-7; 10 nucleotides match TRBD2. Germline loops: CDR1 KGHSH, CDR2 LQKENI. The CDR3 length is 14 residues. V gave up 4 bases and J gave up 3 bases; unmatched junction bases: 3. Written as DNA, the CDR3 is TGTGCCAGCTCACGGACTAGCGGCAACTACGAGCAGTACTTC. Protein: CASSRTSGNYEQYF.

The chain links TRBV10-2 to TRBJ2-3, with D possibly TRBD2 on 5 matching bases. The CDR3 totals 12 residues. Trimming took 8 bases from V and 4 from J, leaving 10 bases between them. CDR1 and CDR2 from the germline V gene are WSHSY and SAAADI. CDR3 amino acids: CASEDGADTQYF. DNA of the CDR3: TGCGCCAGCGAGGACGGGGCAGATACGCAGTATTTT.

This chain joins TRBV24-1 and TRBJ2-1; TRBD2 agrees at 15 bases. This CDR3 is 17 amino acids long. V was clipped by 4 bases and J by 6 bases; unmatched bases: 6. Germline CDR1 reads KGHDR; CDR2 reads SFDVKD. CDR3 residues: CATSDQGLAGGRNEQFF. The CDR3 DNA sequence: TGTGCCACCAGTGACCAAGGACTAGCGGGAGGGCGCAATGAGCAGTTCTTC.